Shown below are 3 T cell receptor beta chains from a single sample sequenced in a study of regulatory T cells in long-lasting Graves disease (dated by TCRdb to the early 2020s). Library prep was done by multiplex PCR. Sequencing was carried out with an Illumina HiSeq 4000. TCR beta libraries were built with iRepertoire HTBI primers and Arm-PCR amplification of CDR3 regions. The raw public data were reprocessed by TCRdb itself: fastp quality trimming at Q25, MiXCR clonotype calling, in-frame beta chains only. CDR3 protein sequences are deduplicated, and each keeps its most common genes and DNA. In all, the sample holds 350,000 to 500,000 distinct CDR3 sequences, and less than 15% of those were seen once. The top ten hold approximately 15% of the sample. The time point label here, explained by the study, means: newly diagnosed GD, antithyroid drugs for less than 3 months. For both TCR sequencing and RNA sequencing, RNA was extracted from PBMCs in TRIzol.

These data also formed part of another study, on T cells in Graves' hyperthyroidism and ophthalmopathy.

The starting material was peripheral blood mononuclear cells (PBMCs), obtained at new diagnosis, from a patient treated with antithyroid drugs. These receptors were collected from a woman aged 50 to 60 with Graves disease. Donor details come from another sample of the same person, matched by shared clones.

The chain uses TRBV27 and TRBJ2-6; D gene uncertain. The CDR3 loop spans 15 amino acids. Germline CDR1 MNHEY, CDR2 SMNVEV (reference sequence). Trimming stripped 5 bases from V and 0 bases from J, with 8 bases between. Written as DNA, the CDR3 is TGTGCCAGCAGTCCGGATCCCTCTGGGGCCAACGTCCTGACTTTC. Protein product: CASSPDPSGANVLTF. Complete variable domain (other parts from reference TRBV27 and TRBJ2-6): EAQVTQNPRYLITVTGKKLTVTCSQNMNHEYMSWYRQDPGLGLRQIYYSMNVEVTDKGDVPEGYKVSRKEKRNFPLILESPSPNQTSLYFCASSPDPSGANVLTFGAGSRLTVL.

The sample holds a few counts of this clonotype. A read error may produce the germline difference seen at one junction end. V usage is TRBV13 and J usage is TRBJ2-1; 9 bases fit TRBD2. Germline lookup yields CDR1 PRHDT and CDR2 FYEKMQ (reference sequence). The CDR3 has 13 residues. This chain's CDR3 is CASSFRIAGATLF. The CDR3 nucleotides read TGTGCCAGCAGCTTCCGAATAGCGGGAGCTACGCTCTTC.

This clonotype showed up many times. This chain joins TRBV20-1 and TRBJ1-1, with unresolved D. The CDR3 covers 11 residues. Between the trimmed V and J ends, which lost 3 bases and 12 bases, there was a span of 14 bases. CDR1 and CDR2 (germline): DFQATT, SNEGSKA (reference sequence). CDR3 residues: CSARPGVVSFF. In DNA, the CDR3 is TGCAGTGCTAGGCCGGGAGTTGTGTCTTTCTTT.